Following are 25 T cell receptor beta chains from one sample sequenced in a study of blood T cell repertoires in COVID-19 (TCRdb year 2020). Library generation was performed with the immunoSEQ multiplex PCR assay. As stored in TCRdb, this immuneACCESS dataset retains in-frame rearrangements with V and J assigned. A fraction of the clones does not appear; measured against another copy, unresolved V genes explain less than half of the discrepancy, and the remainder lacks a known reason. Recorded for this sample are over 150,000 clones; 85% of them occurred a single time. The top ten clonotypes cover more than 5.5% of the sample. Sequenced: PBMCs or T cells enriched from blood (not recorded which). The receptors stem from a man aged 35 to 55 who had recovered from COVID-19.

V gene TRBV19 combines with J gene TRBJ2-4; D may be TRBD2 (6 bases). V was cut by 5 bases and J by 8 bases, with 16 bases left in between. The CDR3 has 14 amino acids. In germline, CDR1 is LNHDA, CDR2 SQIVND (reference sequence). The chain's CDR3 is CASSQWRGRDIQYF. CDR3 DNA sequence: TGTGCCAGTAGTCAGTGGCGGGGTAGAGACATTCAGTACTTC.

V and J are TRBV3-1 (or the pseudogene TRBV3-2) and TRBJ1-5; TRBD1 aligns across 7 bases. CDR3 size: 14 residues. Losses at the gene ends were 1 base for V and 7 bases for J; bases not matched to a gene: 4. Germline values: CDR1 LGHDT, CDR2 YNNKEL (reference sequence). The CDR3 loop reads CASSQGAGGQPQHF. The CDR3 region has the DNA TGTGCCAGCAGCCAAGGGGCAGGGGGACAGCCCCAGCATTTT.

The V call is TRBV28, the J call TRBJ2-7, with D perhaps TRBD2 (6 bases). Germline V gene sequence: CDR1 MDHEN, CDR2 SYDVKM. This CDR3 contains 14 residues. Trimming shortened V by 3 bases and J by 6 bases, and 15 bases separated the two germline ends. The CDR3 protein is CASSLGIYGGEQYF. The CDR3 nucleotides are TGTGCCAGCAGTTTGGGTATTTACGGGGGCGAGCAGTACTTC.

The rearrangement uses TRBV5-1 and TRBJ1-1; D gene uncertain. The CDR3 loop spans 14 amino acids. Per the germline V gene, CDR1 is SGHRS and CDR2 is YFSETQ. The germline V and J ends were trimmed by 1 base and 2 bases, with 9 bases remaining between them. The CDR3, as DNA: TGCGCCAGCAGCTTGACGGAGGGAAACACTGAAGCTTTCTTT. It translates to CASSLTEGNTEAFF.

The chain is built from TRBV5-4 and TRBJ1-3; 7 nucleotides match TRBD1. The CDR3 has 17 amino acids. V dropped 3 bases and J dropped 0; count of bases not matched to a gene: 9. CDR1 and CDR2 (germline): SGHNT, YYREEE (reference sequence). The CDR3 bases are TGTGCCAGCAGCTCCCTCGGGACAGTTTTCTCTGGAAACACCATATATTTT. Residues: CASSSLGTVFSGNTIYF. The variable domain in full, completed from reference TRBV5-4 and TRBJ1-3, reads ETGVTQSPTHLIKTRGQQVTLRCSSQSGHNTVSWYQQALGQGPQFIFQYYREEENGRGNFPPRFSGLQFPNYSSELNVNALELDDSALYLCASSSLGTVFSGNTIYFGEGSWLTVV.

This clone was seen more than once but under ten times. The chain recombines TRBV5-4 with TRBJ2-5; D is possibly TRBD2 (6 bases). The V and J ends lost 4 bases and 4 bases respectively, with 17 bases between them. In germline, CDR1 is SGHNT, CDR2 YYREEE (reference sequence). There are 15 residues in the CDR3. In nucleotides, the CDR3 is TGTGCCAGCAGCGCCCAGAACATCGGGGGAGAGACCCAGTACTTC. Residues: CASSAQNIGGETQYF.

The chain joins TRBV28 to TRBJ1-2, with D possibly being TRBD1 (5 bases). V lost 6 bases, J lost 0 bases, and 14 bases lay in between. The CDR3 runs 15 residues. Germline V gives CDR1 MDHEN, CDR2 SYDVKM. CDR3 bases: TGTGCCAGCAGCAAGGGGCTGAGAGCTAACTATGGCTACACCTTC. This gives the protein CASSKGLRANYGYTF.

The table lists this clone with a few counts. J is TRBJ2-7 and V is TRBV6-8; TRBD2 matches 12 bases. CDR3 length: 14 amino acids. Germline CDR1 is MNHGY and CDR2 is SAAAGT. With 6 bases clipped from V and 2 bases from J, the junction kept 2 bases outside the gene matches. CDR3 loop: CASRRLAGAYEQYF. The CDR3 coding sequence is TGTGCCAGCAGGCGACTAGCGGGGGCCTACGAGCAGTACTTC.

This rearrangement joins TRBV25-1 to TRBJ1-2; 8 bases match TRBD1. V shed 4 bases, J shed 2 bases, and the junction held 0 bases outside the gene matches. Germline lookup yields CDR1 MGHDK and CDR2 SYGVNS. The CDR3 has 13 amino acids. The CDR3 sequence is CASSGTGNYGYTF. The CDR3 nucleotides read TGTGCCAGCAGTGGGACAGGGAACTATGGCTACACCTTC.

The chain joins TRBV19 to TRBJ2-7; D unclear. Germline CDR1 LNHDA, CDR2 SQIVND (reference sequence). V was cut by 3 bases and J by 2 bases, with 14 bases left in between. The length of the CDR3 is 15 residues. CDR3 amino acids: CASSIESNVAYEQYF. CDR3 in DNA: TGTGCCAGTAGTATTGAGAGCAATGTGGCCTACGAGCAGTACTTC.

This clone was observed a single time. The chain carries TRBV20-1 and TRBJ2-1; D not resolved. Trimming cost V 4 bases and J 6 bases, with 7 bases left between them. The V gene's germline CDR1 is DFQATT and CDR2 SNEGSKA (reference sequence). This CDR3 contains 11 residues. The CDR3 sequence: CSATNSNEQFF. CDR3 DNA sequence: TGCAGTGCTACTAACAGCAATGAGCAGTTCTTC.

The CDR3 sequence is CASSVVGGERETQYF. CDR3 in DNA: TGCGCCAGCAGTGTAGTTGGGGGGGAGAGAGAGACCCAGTACTTC. The chain uses TRBV10-2 and TRBJ2-5, with 7 bases fitting TRBD2. V lost 4 bases and J lost 4; bases outside the gene matches: 9. The CDR3 consists of 15 residues. Germline V gives CDR1 WSHSY, CDR2 SAAADI.

The chain combines TRBV24-1 with TRBJ2-5; tentatively, D is TRBD1 (6 bases). V lost 1 base and J 4 bases, leaving 9 bases between the germline ends. There are 14 residues in the CDR3. CDR1 and CDR2 (germline): KGHDR, SFDVKD. The CDR3 loop is CATSDFTGTETQYF. The CDR3 coding sequence is TGTGCCACCAGTGATTTTACAGGGACAGAGACCCAGTACTTC.

V and J are TRBV5-1 and TRBJ2-7; 12 bases match TRBD2. The CDR3 runs to 19 residues. V lost 0 bases to trimming and J lost 3 bases; unmatched junction nucleotides: 13. CDR1 is SGHRS, CDR2 YFSETQ, per germline. The CDR3 DNA reads TGCGCCAGCAGCTTGGCCTCGAGTTTGCTAGCGGGAGGGTTCTACGAGCAGTACTTC. Translation gives CASSLASSLLAGGFYEQYF.

The chain recombines TRBV4-2 with TRBJ2-6; D might be TRBD1 (5 bases). In germline, CDR1 is LGHNA, CDR2 YNFKEQ. Trimming removed 3 bases from V and 0 bases from J, with 15 bases in between. This CDR3 has 18 residues. The CDR3 region is CASSQWGPTSSGANVLTF. In DNA form, the CDR3 reads TGTGCCAGCAGCCAGTGGGGCCCTACGAGCTCTGGGGCCAACGTCCTGACTTTC.

The chain combines TRBV9 with TRBJ2-7, with D possibly TRBD1 on 6 matching bases. CDR3 length equals 14 residues. V was trimmed by 0 bases and J by 2 bases, leaving 9 bases between them. Germline lookup yields CDR1 SGDLS and CDR2 YYNGEE. The CDR3: CASSVGGDTYEQYF. CDR3 DNA: TGTGCCAGCAGCGTAGGAGGGGACACCTACGAGCAGTACTTC.

CDR3 in amino acids: CASRVDYNGNQPQHF. The DNA for the CDR3 is TGTGCCAGCCGGGTCGACTATAACGGCAATCAGCCCCAGCATTTT. The chain has TRBV27 and TRBJ1-5; D gene unclear. Trimming removed 8 bases at V and 2 bases at J, with 16 bases between. The CDR3 sequence is 15 residues long. Germline V gene data show CDR1 as MNHEY and CDR2 as SMNVEV (reference sequence).

The chain is built from TRBV28 and TRBJ1-5, with TRBD1 as a possible D gene (5 bases). From germline, CDR1 is MDHEN and CDR2 SYDVKM. The CDR3 extends over 14 amino acids. Trimming stripped 3 bases from V and 3 bases from J, with 9 bases between. The CDR3 DNA sequence: TGTGCCAGCAGTTTCCCCAGGGACAATCAGCCCCAGCATTTT. This gives the protein CASSFPRDNQPQHF. The full variable domain, rest sourced from reference TRBV28 and TRBJ1-5, is DVKVTQSSRYLVKRTGEKVFLECVQDMDHENMFWYRQDPGLGLRLIYFSYDVKMKEKGDIPEGYSVSREKKERFSLILESASTNQTSMYLCASSFPRDNQPQHFGDGTRLSIL.

The chain employs TRBV29-1 and TRBJ1-5; 8 bases match TRBD1. The length of the CDR3 is 13 residues. CDR1 SQVTM and CDR2 ANQGSEA come from the germline V gene. V lost 6 bases to trimming and J lost 4 bases; unmatched junction nucleotides: 5. The DNA for the CDR3 is TGCAGCGTGGGACAGGTCCCGAATCAGCCCCAGCATTTT. Protein: CSVGQVPNQPQHF.

The gene calls are TRBV3-1 (or the pseudogene TRBV3-2) and TRBJ2-5; D might be TRBD2 (6 bases). The CDR3 contains 13 residues. Trimming took 3 bases from V and 4 from J, leaving 9 bases between them. Germline V gene lookup returns CDR1 LGHDT and CDR2 YNNKEL (reference sequence). Written as DNA, the CDR3 is TGTGCCAGCAGCCAGGGGAGGCGAGAGACCCAGTACTTC. Its translation is CASSQGRRETQYF.

This clone was seen a single time. The chain has TRBV19 and TRBJ2-1, with TRBD2 as a possible D gene (6 bases). The CDR3 length is 17 residues. V was trimmed by 1 base and J by 0 bases, leaving 13 bases between them. CDR1 and CDR2 from the germline V gene are LNHDA and SQIVND (reference sequence). The DNA for the CDR3 is TGTGCCAGTAGTATAGGCCACACCGGGAGCTCCTACAATGAGCAGTTCTTC. Translation gives CASSIGHTGSSYNEQFF.

This chain links TRBV5-5 with TRBJ1-2, with 7 bases fitting TRBD1. Losses at the gene ends were 4 bases for V and 3 bases for J; bases not matched to a gene: 12. From germline, CDR1 is SGHKS and CDR2 YYEKEE (reference sequence). This CDR3 contains 16 residues. As DNA, the CDR3 is TGTGCCAGCAGCCTAAGGGACAGACGGGTCGACTATGGCTACACCTTC. Protein sequence: CASSLRDRRVDYGYTF.

The chain employs TRBV7-9 and TRBJ2-3, with a possible D match to TRBD1 (6 bases). CDR1 is SEHNR, CDR2 FQNEAQ, per germline (reference sequence). Trimming pared 5 bases from V and 2 bases from J, leaving 17 bases between. The CDR3 covers 16 residues. For the CDR3, the DNA is TGTGCCAGCAGCAACCGGGACACCCAAAACACAGATACGCAGTATTTT. Its translation: CASSNRDTQNTDTQYF.

The J gene is TRBJ2-5, the V gene TRBV11-2; D ambiguous. Germline V gives CDR1 SGHAT, CDR2 FQNNGV. The CDR3 spans 11 residues. The V and J ends lost 5 bases and 5 bases respectively, with 6 bases between them. The CDR3 region has the DNA TGTGCCAGCAGCACCGGGGAGACCCAGTACTTC. Protein product: CASSTGETQYF. The entire variable domain, with the rest obtained from reference TRBV11-2 and TRBJ2-5, is as follows: EAGVAQSPRYKIIEKRQSVAFWCNPISGHATLYWYQQILGQGPKLLIQFQNNGVVDDSQLPKDRFSAERLKGVDSTLKIQPAKLEDSAVYLCASSTGETQYFGPGTRLLVL.

The J gene is TRBJ1-1, the V gene TRBV5-1, with D perhaps matching TRBD1 (5 bases). The V gene lost 7 bases and the J gene lost 0 bases, with 16 bases spanning the gap. CDR3 length equals 15 residues. CDR1 is SGHRS, CDR2 YFSETQ, per germline. CDR3: CASLTGVGVNTEAFF. The DNA for the CDR3 is TGCGCCAGCCTGACGGGGGTAGGGGTGAACACTGAAGCTTTCTTT.